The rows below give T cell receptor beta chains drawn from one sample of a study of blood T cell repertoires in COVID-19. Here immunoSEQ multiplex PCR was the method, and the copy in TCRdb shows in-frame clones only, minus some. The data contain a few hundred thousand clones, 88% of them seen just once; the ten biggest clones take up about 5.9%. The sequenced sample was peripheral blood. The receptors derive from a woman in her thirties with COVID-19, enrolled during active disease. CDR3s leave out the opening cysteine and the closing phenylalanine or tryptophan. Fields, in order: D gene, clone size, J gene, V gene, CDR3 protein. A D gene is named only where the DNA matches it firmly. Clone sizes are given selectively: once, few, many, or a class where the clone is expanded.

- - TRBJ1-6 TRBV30 AWSTGGYNSPLH
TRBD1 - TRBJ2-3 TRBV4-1 ASSRGQGPTDTQY
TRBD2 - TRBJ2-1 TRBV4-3 ASSQDYGTSGRVQF
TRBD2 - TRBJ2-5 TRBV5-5 ASSLGASGIYETQY
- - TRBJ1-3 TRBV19 ASSMSRNSGNTIY
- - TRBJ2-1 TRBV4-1 ASSQRQATYNEQF
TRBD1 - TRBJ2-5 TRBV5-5 ASSLTGAVETQY
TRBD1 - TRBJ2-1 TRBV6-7 ASSYFARQGYYNEQF
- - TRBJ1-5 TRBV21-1 ASSALSNQPQH
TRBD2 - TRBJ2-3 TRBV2 ASSVTSGRDTQY
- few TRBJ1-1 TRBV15 ATSRDLGQLLPEAF
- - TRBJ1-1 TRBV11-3 ASSLGVNTEAF
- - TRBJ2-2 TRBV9 ASSVWSENTGELF
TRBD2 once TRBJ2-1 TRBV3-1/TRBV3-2 ASSPGLAGGRWDEQF
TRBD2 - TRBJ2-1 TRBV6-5 ASSLTSGGAAEQF
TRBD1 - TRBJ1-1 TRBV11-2 ASSVRDRGFTEAF
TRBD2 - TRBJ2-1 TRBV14 ASSFLAGGPVEQF
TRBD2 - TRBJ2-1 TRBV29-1 SVLEREGLF
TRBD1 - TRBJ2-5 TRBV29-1 SVDRPDRGGTQY
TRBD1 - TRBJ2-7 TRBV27 ASSLLGQDGGITYEQY
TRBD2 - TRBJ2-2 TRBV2 ASSEGAGGYTGELF
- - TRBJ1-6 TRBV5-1 ASSLEQGASPLH
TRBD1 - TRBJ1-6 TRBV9 ASSATGVGSPLH
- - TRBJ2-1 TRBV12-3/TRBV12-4 ASSLGTTNEQF
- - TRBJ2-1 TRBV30 AFSTTGLHYNEQF
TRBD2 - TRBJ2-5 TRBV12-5 ASGFPGGRAGETQY
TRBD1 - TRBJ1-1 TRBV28 ASNYDKTGARSAF
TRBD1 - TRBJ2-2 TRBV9 ASSAGTGATGELF
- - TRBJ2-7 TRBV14 ASSPSGYEQY